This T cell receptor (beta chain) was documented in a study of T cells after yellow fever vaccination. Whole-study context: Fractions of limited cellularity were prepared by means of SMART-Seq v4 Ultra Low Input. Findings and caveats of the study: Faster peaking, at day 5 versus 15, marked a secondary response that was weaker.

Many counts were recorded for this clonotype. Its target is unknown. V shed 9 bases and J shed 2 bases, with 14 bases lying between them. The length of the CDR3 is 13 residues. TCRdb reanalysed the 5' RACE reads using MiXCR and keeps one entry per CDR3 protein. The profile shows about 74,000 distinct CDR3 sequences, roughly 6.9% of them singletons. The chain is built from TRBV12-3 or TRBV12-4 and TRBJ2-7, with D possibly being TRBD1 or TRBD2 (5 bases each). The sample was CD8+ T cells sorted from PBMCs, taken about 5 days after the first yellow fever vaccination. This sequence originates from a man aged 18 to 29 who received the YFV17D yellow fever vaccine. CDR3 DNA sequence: TGTGCCAGTGTCGGGGACCGTACCTACGAGCAGTACTTC. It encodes CASVGDRTYEQYF.